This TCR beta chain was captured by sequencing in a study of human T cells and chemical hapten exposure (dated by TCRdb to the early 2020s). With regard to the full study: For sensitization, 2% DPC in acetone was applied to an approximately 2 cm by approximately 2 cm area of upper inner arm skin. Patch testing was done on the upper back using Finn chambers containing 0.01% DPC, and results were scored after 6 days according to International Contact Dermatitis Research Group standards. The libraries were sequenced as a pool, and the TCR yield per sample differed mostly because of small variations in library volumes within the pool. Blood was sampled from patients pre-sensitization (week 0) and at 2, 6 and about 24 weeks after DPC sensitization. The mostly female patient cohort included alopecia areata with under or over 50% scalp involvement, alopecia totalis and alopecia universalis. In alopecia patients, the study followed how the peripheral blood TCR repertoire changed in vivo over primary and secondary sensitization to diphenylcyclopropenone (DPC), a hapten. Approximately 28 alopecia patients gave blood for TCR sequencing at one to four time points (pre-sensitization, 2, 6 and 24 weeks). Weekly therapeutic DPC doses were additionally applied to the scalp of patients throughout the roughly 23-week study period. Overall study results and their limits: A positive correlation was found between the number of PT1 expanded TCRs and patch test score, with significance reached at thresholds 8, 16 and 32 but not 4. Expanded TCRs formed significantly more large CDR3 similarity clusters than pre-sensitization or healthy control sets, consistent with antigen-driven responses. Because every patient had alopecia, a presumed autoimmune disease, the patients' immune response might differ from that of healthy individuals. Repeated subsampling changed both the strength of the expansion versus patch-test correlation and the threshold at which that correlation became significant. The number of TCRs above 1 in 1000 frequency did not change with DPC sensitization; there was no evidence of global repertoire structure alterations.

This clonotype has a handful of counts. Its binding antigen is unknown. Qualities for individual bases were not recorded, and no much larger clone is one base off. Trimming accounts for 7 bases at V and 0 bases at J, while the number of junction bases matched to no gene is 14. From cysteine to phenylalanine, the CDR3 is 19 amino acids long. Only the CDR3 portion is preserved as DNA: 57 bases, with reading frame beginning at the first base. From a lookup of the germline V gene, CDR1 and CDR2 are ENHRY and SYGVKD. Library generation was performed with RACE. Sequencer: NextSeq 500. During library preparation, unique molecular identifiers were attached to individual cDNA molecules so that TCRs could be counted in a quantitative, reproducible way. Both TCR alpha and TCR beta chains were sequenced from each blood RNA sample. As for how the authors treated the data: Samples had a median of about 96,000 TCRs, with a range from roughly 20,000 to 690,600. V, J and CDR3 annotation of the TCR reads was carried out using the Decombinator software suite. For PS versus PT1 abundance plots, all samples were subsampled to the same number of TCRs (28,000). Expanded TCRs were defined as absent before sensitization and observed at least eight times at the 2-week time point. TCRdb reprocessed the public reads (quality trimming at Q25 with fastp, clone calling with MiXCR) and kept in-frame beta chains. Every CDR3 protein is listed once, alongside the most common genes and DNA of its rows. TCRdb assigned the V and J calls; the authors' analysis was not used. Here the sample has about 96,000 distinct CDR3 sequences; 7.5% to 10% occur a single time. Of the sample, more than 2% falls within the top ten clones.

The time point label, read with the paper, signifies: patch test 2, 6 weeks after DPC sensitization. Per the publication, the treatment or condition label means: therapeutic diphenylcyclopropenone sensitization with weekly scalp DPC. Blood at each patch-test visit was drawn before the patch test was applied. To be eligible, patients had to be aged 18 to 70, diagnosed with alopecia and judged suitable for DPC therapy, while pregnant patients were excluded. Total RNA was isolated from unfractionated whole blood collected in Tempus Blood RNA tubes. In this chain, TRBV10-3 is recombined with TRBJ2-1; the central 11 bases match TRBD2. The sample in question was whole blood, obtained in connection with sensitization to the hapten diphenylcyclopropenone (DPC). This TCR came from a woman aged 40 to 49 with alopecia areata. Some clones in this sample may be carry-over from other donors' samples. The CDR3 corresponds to CAIKGSRSSGRSSYNEQFF. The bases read TGTGCCATCAAAGGGAGTCGGTCTAGCGGGAGGAGCTCCTACAATGAGCAGTTCTTC.